This section outlines one T cell receptor (beta chain) sequence together with its context. The data belong to a study of blood T cell repertoires in COVID-19. On the study more broadly: Some COVID-19 samples were acute and others convalescent; all came from the United States, Italy and Spain. Sample material is recorded as cDNA or gDNA derived from T cells, B-cell-depleted T cells, or PBMCs.

Authors' processing steps: How many nucleated cells were present was estimated from reference gene primer amplification. Profiled with immunoSEQ multiplex PCR; TCRdb holds only in-frame clones, not every one. V, J and clone size derive from that table, while D and trimming were established from the DNA sequence. The sample lists over 85,000 clones; around 90% were seen once. This CDR3 is 15 amino acids long. What was sequenced was peripheral blood. V is TRBV21-1 and J is TRBJ2-2; the DNA was not compared with TRBD2, the D call given in the table. TRBV21-1 is labeled a pseudogene. The TCR originated in a man over 45 with active or convalescent COVID-19. The CDR3 nucleotides read TGTGCCAGCAGCAAAGCGGGACTCCAAACCGGGGAGCTGTTTTTT. Translated: CASSKAGLQTGELFF.